These 5 T cell receptor beta chains share one sample of origin, sequenced in a study of tumor and adjacent non-tumor tissue in lung cancer. No cell sorting was done before RNA was extracted from the tissue. The normal lung tissue was taken more than 3 cm from the tumor edge. TCRbeta libraries were built with three rounds of nested PCR, modified from ARM-PCR. TCRdb reprocessed the multiplex PCR reads via MiXCR and lists one record per CDR3 protein. This table has 40,000 to 60,000 distinct CDR3 sequences, roughly two thirds appearing once. The material sequenced was distant non-tumor lung tissue. The receptors were gathered from a woman between 70 and 85 years old with non-small cell lung cancer.

The rearrangement uses TRBV6-1 and TRBJ2-2; perhaps TRBD2 as D (5 bases). The CDR3 runs to 14 residues. Germline values: CDR1 MNHNS, CDR2 SASEGT. V shed 10 bases and J shed 7 bases, with 19 bases lying between them. The CDR3 loop is CANNGLRSIGELFF. The CDR3 nucleotides are TGTGCCAACAATGGACTGAGGAGCATCGGGGAGCTGTTTTTT.

With regard to this clonotype: Likely a read error: the CDR3 ends without its conserved phenylalanine or tryptophan. The DNA is left out, because the CDR3 cannot be placed on it with certainty; the CDR3 is given as TCRdb lists it. The V and J genes are TRBV6-6 and TRBJ1-1; TRBD1 is the table's D call, not checked against the DNA. With termini counted, the CDR3 has 16 amino acids. Germline V gene lookup returns CDR1 MNHNY and CDR2 SVGAGI (reference sequence). The CDR3 reads CASSYLQGAEVTEASC.

V is TRBV28 and J is TRBJ2-7, with D perhaps given as TRBD1 or TRBD2 (5 bases each). CDR3 length equals 13 residues. Germline V gene data show CDR1 as MDHEN and CDR2 as SYDVKM. Trimming shortened V by 7 bases and J by 2 bases, and 12 bases separated the two germline ends. The CDR3 loop reads CASTSRGPYEQYF. The CDR3 DNA follows: TGTGCCAGCACCTCGAGGGGTCCCTACGAGCAGTACTTC.

Comment on this clonotype: The junction and the germline gene differ at one end; a read error may be behind it. The chain employs TRBV6-2 or TRBV6-3 and TRBJ2-1; tentative D call: TRBD2 (6 bases). This CDR3 comprises 19 residues. The germline V gene has CDR1 MNHEY and CDR2 SVGEGT. The chain's CDR3 is CASSSGGVGWEESYNEQLF. The DNA of the CDR3 is TGTGCCAGCAGCTCTGGAGGGGTCGGATGGGAGGAATCCTATAATGAGCAGCTCTTC.

This clonotype was recorded a few times. The gene calls are TRBV20-1 and TRBJ2-1; 8 nucleotides match TRBD1. The CDR3 contains 16 residues. V was clipped by 4 bases and J by 6 bases; unmatched bases: 14. The germline CDR1 and CDR2 sequences are DFQATT and SNEGSKA (reference sequence). CDR3 sequence (DNA): TGCAGTGCTACGAGACCCGGACAGGGTGCTATCAATGAGCAGTTCTTC. Encoded protein: CSATRPGQGAINEQFF.